One and the same sample provided the 12 T cell receptor beta chains below, sequenced in a study of human T cells and chemical hapten exposure. TCRdb independently ran MiXCR on the RACE reads; one entry per CDR3 protein. The sample shows 65,000 to 70,000 distinct CDR3 sequences, roughly 11% of them seen only once. As for time point: pre-sensitization, week 0. Treatment described: therapeutic diphenylcyclopropenone sensitization with weekly scalp DPC. Sample: whole blood, taken in connection with sensitization to the hapten diphenylcyclopropenone (DPC). The receptor set was obtained from a woman in her 50s with alopecia areata. Some clones in this sample may be carry-over from other donors' samples.

This chain uses TRBV18 with TRBJ1-1; D unclear. The CDR3 has 13 amino acids. V was pared by 4 bases and J by 0 bases, with 6 bases between. Germline lookup yields CDR1 KGHSH and CDR2 LQKENI. The CDR3 sequence: CASSRNLNTEAFF. CDR3 sequence (DNA): TGTGCCAGCTCACGGAATTTGAACACTGAAGCTTTCTTT.

V gene TRBV28 combines with J gene TRBJ2-5; TRBD2 is a possible D gene (7 bases). Germline CDR1 is MDHEN and CDR2 is SYDVKM. The V gene lost 4 bases and the J gene lost 1 base, with 19 bases spanning the gap. The CDR3 totals 17 residues. The CDR3 loop reads CASSWAGAHGFQETQYF. The CDR3 DNA is TGTGCCAGCAGTTGGGCGGGGGCACACGGTTTCCAAGAGACCCAGTACTTC.

This clonotype was counted only a few times. V and J are TRBV5-4 and TRBJ2-7, with 8 bases lining up with TRBD2. V lost 3 bases, J lost 7 bases, and 6 bases stayed unmatched. Germline V gene data show CDR1 as SGHNT and CDR2 as YYREEE (reference sequence). The CDR3 loop spans 13 amino acids. CDR3 sequence reads: CASSSTSVREQYF. CDR3 bases: TGTGCCAGCAGCTCGACTAGCGTGAGGGAGCAGTACTTC.

Ten or more counts support this clonotype. This chain links TRBV24-1 with TRBJ1-2; 12 bases are shared with TRBD1. J was trimmed by 6 bases and V by 5 bases; bases with no gene match: 6. From germline, CDR1 is KGHDR and CDR2 SFDVKD. This CDR3 region has 15 residues. The DNA for the CDR3 is TGTGCCACCAGTGCGGGGACAGGGGGCGAGGATGGCTACACCTTC. Protein sequence: CATSAGTGGEDGYTF.

CDR3 in DNA: TGCGCCAGCAGCTTGGCCCCCAGGGTGGATGAAAAACTGTTTTTT. Translation: CASSLAPRVDEKLFF. The chain joins TRBV5-1 to TRBJ1-4; TRBD1 is a possible D gene (5 bases). V lost 0 bases and J lost 6, with 12 bases in between. CDR3 length: 15 residues. Germline V gene data show CDR1 as SGHRS and CDR2 as YFSETQ. The whole variable domain, remainder taken from reference TRBV5-1 and TRBJ1-4, is KAGVTQTPRYLIKTRGQQVTLSCSPISGHRSVSWYQQTPGQGLQFLFEYFSETQRNKGNFPGRFSGRQFSNSRSEMNVSTLELGDSALYLCASSLAPRVDEKLFFGSGTQLSVL.

This clonotype has at least ten counts. This chain joins TRBV20-1 and TRBJ1-2; D uncertain. This CDR3 contains 15 residues. The germline gives CDR1 DFQATT, CDR2 SNEGSKA (reference sequence). The V and J ends lost 0 bases and 3 bases respectively, with 14 bases between them. The CDR3 is CSARDPAARYYGYTF. The CDR3, as DNA: TGCAGTGCTAGAGATCCGGCAGCTAGGTACTATGGCTACACCTTC.

This clonotype was picked up many times. The chain uses TRBV20-1 and TRBJ2-3, with TRBD1 matching over 7 bases. V trimming: 2 bases; J trimming: 1 base; junction bases outside the gene matches: 0. The germline V gene has CDR1 DFQATT and CDR2 SNEGSKA (reference sequence). CDR3 length: 13 amino acids. DNA for the CDR3: TGCAGTGCTAGAACAGGGGGCACAGATACGCAGTATTTT. It specifies CSARTGGTDTQYF.

This clonotype came up many times. This chain links TRBV5-5 with TRBJ1-5, with D tentatively TRBD1 (5 bases). The germline V gene has CDR1 SGHKS and CDR2 YYEKEE (reference sequence). The CDR3 consists of 16 residues. V gave up 4 bases and J gave up 0 bases, with 14 bases separating them. CDR3 loop: CASSLGPGNSNQPQHF. The CDR3, as DNA: TGTGCCAGCAGCCTTGGCCCAGGGAATAGCAATCAGCCCCAGCATTTT.

The rearrangement joins TRBV7-2 to TRBJ1-5; no clear D gene. Germline V lookup: CDR1 SGHTA, CDR2 FQGNSA. The V and J ends lost 1 base and 2 bases respectively, with 6 bases between them. The CDR3 consists of 14 residues. The CDR3 is CASSLVGGNQPQHF. The CDR3 DNA reads TGTGCCAGCAGCTTAGTTGGTGGCAATCAGCCCCAGCATTTT. The entire variable domain, with the rest obtained from reference TRBV7-2 and TRBJ1-5, is as follows: GAGVSQSPSNKVTEKGKDVELRCDPISGHTALYWYRQSLGQGLEFLIYFQGNSAPDKSGLPSDRFSAERTGGSVSTLTIQRTQQEDSAVYLCASSLVGGNQPQHFGDGTRLSIL.

This clonotype was observed at least ten times. The chain is built from TRBV24-1 and TRBJ2-7; 10 bases are shared with TRBD1. The CDR3 sequence is 14 residues long. The trim removed 5 bases at V and 6 bases at J, leaving 6 bases unmatched. The germline V gene has CDR1 KGHDR and CDR2 SFDVKD. The CDR3 bases are TGTGCCACCAGTGGACAGGGGGCGCGGAGCGAGCAGTACTTC. It is translated as CATSGQGARSEQYF.

There are many counts of this clonotype. CDR3 amino acids: CASSAERQGRKQAFF. In nucleotides, the CDR3 is TGTGCCAGCAGCGCAGAACGACAGGGACGTAAGCAAGCTTTCTTT. The V gene is TRBV9, the J gene TRBJ1-1; 7 positions match TRBD1. Per germline, CDR1 SGDLS and CDR2 YYNGEE. This CDR3 has 15 amino acids. V shed 3 bases, J shed 9 bases, and the junction held 14 bases outside the gene matches.

This clonotype was counted at least ten times. J is TRBJ1-2 and V is TRBV3-1; D is unclear. Trimming shortened V by 1 base and J by 0 bases, and 6 bases separated the two germline ends. Germline V lookup: CDR1 LGHDT, CDR2 YNNKEL (reference sequence). The CDR3 consists of 14 residues. The DNA for the CDR3 is TGTGCCAGCAGCCAAGGTGCGGCTAACTATGGCTACACCTTC. Translating gives CASSQGAANYGYTF.